This is a list of T cell receptor beta chains from one sample in a study of T cells in Graves' hyperthyroidism and ophthalmopathy. MiXCR was run by TCRdb on the multiplex PCR reads, yielding one entry per CDR3 protein. Seen here are fewer than 350,000 distinct CDR3 sequences, roughly 20% observed once, and the top ten hold less than 45%. The sample taken for sequencing was blood. The receptors derive from a man between 50 and 59 years old with Graves' ophthalmopathy. Each CDR3 is given with its conserved first and last residue. A D gene is named only where the DNA matches it firmly. Rows give clone size only sometimes, using once, few, many, or a class for an expanded clone.

size	V	D	J	DNA	CDR3
-	TRBV28	-	TRBJ1-3	TGTGCCAGCAGTTTTGCGGGGCCGGCTGGAAACACCATATATTTT	CASSFAGPAGNTIYF
many	TRBV20-1	TRBD1	TRBJ2-7	TGCAGGGCCCTCTCCTTAAGACAGGGCTACGAGCAGTACTTC	CRALSLRQGYEQYF
many	TRBV11-2	-	TRBJ1-1	TGTGCCAGCAGCTTGGAGGCCGTGAACACTGAAGCTTTCTTT	CASSLEAVNTEAFF
few	TRBV12-3/TRBV12-4	TRBD2	TRBJ2-2	TGTGCCAGCAGTCCTAGCGGGAGTAACACCGGGGAGCTGTTTTTT	CASSPSGSNTGELFF
many	TRBV9	-	TRBJ2-1	TGTGCCAGCAGCGTAGCAGGACAAGTGGATGAGCAGTTCTTC	CASSVAGQVDEQFF
few	TRBV18	TRBD1	TRBJ1-1	TGTGCCAGCTCCCCAAACAGGGGAACGAACACTGAAGCTTTCTTT	CASSPNRGTNTEAFF
few	TRBV20-1	TRBD2	TRBJ2-7	TGCAGTGCTAGTGGACTAGCGGGAGAGATCTACGAGCAGTACTTC	CSASGLAGEIYEQYF
few	TRBV3-1	TRBD1	TRBJ2-3	TGTGCCAGCAGCCAAGGGGGACAGGGGGCCGCAGATACGCAGTATTTT	CASSQGGQGAADTQYF
many	TRBV11-2	-	TRBJ1-1	TGTGCCAGCAGCTCAGGGGTGGGAACTGAAGCTTTCTTT	CASSSGVGTEAFF
-	TRBV28	-	TRBJ1-2	TGTGCCAGCAGTTTATTAGCGGAGGCGTTTAACTATGGCTACACCTTC	CASSLLAEAFNYGYTF
many	TRBV6-2/TRBV6-3	-	TRBJ1-2	TGTGCCAGCAGTTACTCACTCACACAGGGTCTACGCAACTATGGCTACACCTTC	CASSYSLTQGLRNYGYTF
many	TRBV20-1	-	TRBJ1-2	TGCAGTGCTAGGGTGGAGGACGTGGGTGGCTACACCTTC	CSARVEDVGGYTF
many	TRBV7-9	TRBD1	TRBJ2-1	TGTGCCAGCAGCTTGACAGGGGGCCAAGGGGGTGAGCAGTTCTTC	CASSLTGGQGGEQFF
few	TRBV2	TRBD1	TRBJ1-1	TGTGCCACCGGGACAGGGAGCACTGAAGCTTTCTTT	CATGTGSTEAFF
many	TRBV11-2	TRBD1	TRBJ2-7	TGTGCCAGCAGCGTCCCAGGGGGCCAGGGCGAGCAGTACTTC	CASSVPGGQGEQYF
many	TRBV11-1	TRBD2	TRBJ2-7	TGTGCCAGCAGCCGGACTAGCGGGAGGGCCAGTTCTAACGAGCAGTACTTC	CASSRTSGRASSNEQYF
-	TRBV12-3/TRBV12-4	-	TRBJ2-6	TGTGCCAGCAGTTTAGAGGCGGGAAACTCTGGGGCCAACGTCCTGACTTTC	CASSLEAGNSGANVLTF
few	TRBV7-9	TRBD2	TRBJ2-3	TGTGCCAGCAGCCAAGCGGGAGATTTTTCAGATACGCAGTATTTT	CASSQAGDFSDTQYF
few	TRBV20-1	-	TRBJ1-1	TGCAGTGCTAGCCCGCCGACAGGAGACACTGAAGCTTTCTTT	CSASPPTGDTEAFF
-	TRBV20-1	-	TRBJ2-3	TGCAGTGCCTCCCTAACCAGGGGCACAGATACGCAGTATTTT	CSASLTRGTDTQYF
-	TRBV20-1	-	TRBJ1-1	TGCAGTGCTAGAGATAGTTATGGGGGTTGGGACACTGAAGCTTTCTTT	CSARDSYGGWDTEAFF
many	TRBV3-1	-	TRBJ2-1	TGTGCCAGCAGCCAAGAATACAATGAGCAGTTCTTC	CASSQEYNEQFF
few	TRBV12-3/TRBV12-4	TRBD1	TRBJ2-1	TGTGCCAGCAGTCCCCGTACAGGGGGCGCGTATAATGAGCAGTTCTTC	CASSPRTGGAYNEQFF
many	TRBV7-4	TRBD1	TRBJ1-1	TGTGCCAGCAGCCAGGGGAGGACAGGTCCGAACACTGAAGCTTTCTTT	CASSQGRTGPNTEAFF
many	TRBV28	TRBD1	TRBJ1-5	TGTGCCAGCAGTTCATTCCGACAGGGGGCCGATGGCAATCAGCCCCAGCATTTT	CASSSFRQGADGNQPQHF
-	TRBV12-3/TRBV12-4	TRBD1	TRBJ2-3	TGTGCCAGCAGCCGGGACAGGGCTAGCACAGATACGCAGTATTTT	CASSRDRASTDTQYF
-	TRBV2	-	TRBJ1-2	TGTGCCAGCAGTGAAAAAGGTGGCTACGGCTACACCTTC	CASSEKGGYGYTF
-	TRBV28	TRBD2	TRBJ2-1	TGTGCCAGCAGTTCACTAGCGGAATACAATGAGCAGTTCTTC	CASSSLAEYNEQFF
many	TRBV11-2	-	TRBJ1-2	TGTGCCAGCAGCTTAGATGGTGGGGCGGGTGGCTACACCTTC	CASSLDGGAGGYTF
many	TRBV6-1	TRBD1	TRBJ1-1	TGTGCCAGCAGGCCTTGGGGGGGACAGGGAGGGACTGAAGCTTTCTTT	CASRPWGGQGGTEAFF
many	TRBV5-1	-	TRBJ2-1	TGCGCCAGCAGCTTGAACGGGGCGTGGCAGTTCTTC	CASSLNGAWQFF
few	TRBV7-9	TRBD2	TRBJ2-6	TGTGCCAGCAGCCCGGGGGGGGACTCTGGGGCCAACGTCCTGACTTTC	CASSPGGDSGANVLTF
-	TRBV5-4	TRBD1	TRBJ2-5	TGTGCCAGCAGCCTGACCGGGACAGGGGATCAAGAGACCCAGTACTTC	CASSLTGTGDQETQYF
many	TRBV11-2	-	TRBJ1-2	TGTGCCAGCAGCTTTATTAACTATGGCTACACCTTC	CASSFINYGYTF